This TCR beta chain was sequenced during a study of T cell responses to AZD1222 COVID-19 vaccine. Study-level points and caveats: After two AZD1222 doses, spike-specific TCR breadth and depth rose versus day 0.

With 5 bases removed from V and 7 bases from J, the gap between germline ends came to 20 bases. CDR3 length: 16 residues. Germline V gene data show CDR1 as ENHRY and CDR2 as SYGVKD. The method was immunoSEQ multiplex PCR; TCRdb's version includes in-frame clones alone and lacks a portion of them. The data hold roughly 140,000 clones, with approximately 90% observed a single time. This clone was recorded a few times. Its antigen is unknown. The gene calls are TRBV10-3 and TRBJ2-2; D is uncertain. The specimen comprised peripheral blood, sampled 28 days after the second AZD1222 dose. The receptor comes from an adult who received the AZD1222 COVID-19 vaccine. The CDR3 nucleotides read TGTGCCATCAGTAGAATGTCGGCTGTGAAGCACGGGGAGCTGTTTTTT. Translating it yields CAISRMSAVKHGELFF.